The clone carrying this T cell receptor (beta chain) was observed once. The data stem from a study of T cell changes during pregnancy in multiple sclerosis. Produced via immunoSEQ multiplex PCR; TCRdb's table is partial and in-frame only. The sample holds some 52,000 clones, around 94% seen once. V dropped 0 bases and J dropped 2 bases, with 8 bases sitting between them. The CDR3 consists of 14 residues. Looked up from germline, CDR1 is SGHRS and CDR2 is YFSETQ. This TCR was recovered from a female donor with multiple sclerosis, enrolled in a pregnancy study. This specimen was CD4+ T cells from peripheral blood mononuclear cells, taken in the third trimester of pregnancy. This sequence joins TRBV5-1 and TRBJ1-2, with D maybe TRBD1 (6 bases). The CDR3 sequence: CASSLDGTNYGYTF. CDR3 nucleotides: TGCGCCAGCAGCTTGGATGGGACAAACTATGGCTACACCTTC.